The 17 T cell receptor beta chains below come from one sample, sequenced in a study of cytomegalovirus exposure and HLA in healthy donors (dated by TCRdb to 2016 to 2017). Receptor amplification or capture employed the immunoSEQ multiplex PCR assay. A mixture of 60 forward primers for TCR Vbeta segments and 13 reverse primers for TCR Jbeta segments was used in the multiplex PCR. What TCRdb holds here is the immuneACCESS table cut down to in-frame rearrangements. Part of the clones is not present; checked against another copy, under half of the missing clones reflect an unresolved V gene, and the others are unexplained. A total of under 200,000 clones appear in this sample, over 80% of them only once. About 1.9% of the sample rests with the top ten. Material: PBMCs. These receptors were taken from a human donor in good health.

The CDR3 spells CASSSETGTGKSGYTF. The CDR3 bases are TGTGCCAGCAGCTCCGAGACCGGGACAGGGAAAAGTGGCTACACCTTC. The genes are TRBV5-5 and TRBJ1-2, with 9 nucleotides matching TRBD1. The CDR3 is made up of 16 amino acids. In germline, CDR1 is SGHKS, CDR2 YYEKEE (reference sequence). V gave up 3 bases and J gave up 7 bases; unmatched junction bases: 13.

This clone was detected once. V usage is TRBV6-1 and J usage is TRBJ2-7; D gene ambiguous. Looked up from germline, CDR1 is MNHNS and CDR2 is SASEGT. Trimming took off 1 base at V and 6 bases at J, with 10 bases between the two ends. The CDR3 spans 13 residues. In DNA form, the CDR3 reads TGTGCCAGCAGTGAAGGGCCTCGTACCGAGCAGTACTTC. This codes for CASSEGPRTEQYF.

J is TRBJ2-3 and V is TRBV15, with D maybe TRBD2 (6 bases). The V gene's germline CDR1 is LNHNV and CDR2 YYDKDF (reference sequence). V lost 4 bases to trimming and J lost 4 bases, with 21 bases between them. The CDR3 is 17 amino acids. Written as DNA, the CDR3 is TGTGCCACCAGCACCACTAGCTCAACCCGCGAAGCAGATACGCAGTATTTT. It specifies CATSTTSSTREADTQYF.

The V call is TRBV7-8, the J call TRBJ1-2, with a tentative D call TRBD1 (5 bases). V lost 6 bases and J lost 8, with 16 bases in between. Germline CDR1 is SGHVS and CDR2 is FQNEAQ. The CDR3 is 13 amino acids. The CDR3 sequence is CASSLSQGGGYTF. In nucleotides, the CDR3 is TGTGCCAGCAGTCTTAGTCAGGGAGGAGGCTACACCTTC.

This rearrangement joins TRBV4-3 to TRBJ1-2, with 7 bases aligning to TRBD1. Germline lookup yields CDR1 LGHNA and CDR2 YSLEER. The CDR3 is made up of 17 amino acids. V lost 1 base and J lost 0; bases outside the gene matches: 8. The CDR3 DNA is TGCGCCAGCAGCCAAGTATTGAGGGGGCAGGCTAACTATGGCTACACCTTC. Translating gives CASSQVLRGQANYGYTF.

The chain employs TRBV5-1 and TRBJ2-7; possible D gene TRBD1, 6 bases. The CDR3 spans 14 residues. Per the germline V gene, CDR1 is SGHRS and CDR2 is YFSETQ. With 4 bases removed from V and 6 bases from J, the gap between germline ends came to 17 bases. Here the CDR3 reads CASSVDTVGGEQYF. The CDR3 coding sequence is TGCGCCAGCAGCGTTGACACGGTAGGGGGCGAGCAGTACTTC.

The V and J genes are TRBV7-3 and TRBJ1-1; 11 bases match TRBD1. CDR3 length: 19 residues. V lost 2 bases, J lost 3 bases, and 14 bases stayed unmatched. Germline V gene sequence: CDR1 SGHTA, CDR2 FQGTGA. CDR3: CASSLYMGQGERLDTEAFF. The CDR3 region has the DNA TGTGCCAGCAGCTTATACATGGGACAGGGGGAGCGTCTGGACACTGAAGCTTTCTTT.

The chain uses TRBV4-1 and TRBJ2-1, with 9 bases aligning to TRBD2. V gave up 3 bases and J gave up 4 bases; unmatched junction bases: 10. The CDR3 totals 17 residues. Germline V gives CDR1 MGHRA, CDR2 YSYEKL. CDR3 region: CASSHPRAGGDYNEQFF. CDR3 DNA: TGCGCCAGCAGCCATCCGCGAGCGGGGGGCGATTACAATGAGCAGTTCTTC.

This clone was counted a few times. The chain is built from TRBV5-6 and TRBJ1-2; 7 bases map to TRBD1. Germline V CDR1 and CDR2: SGHDT, YYEEEE. V dropped 0 bases and J dropped 6; count of bases not matched to a gene: 11. This CDR3 is built from 16 residues. For the CDR3, the DNA is TGTGCCAGCAGCTTGGCTCTGTCAGGGGGATTACATGGCTACACCTTC. The encoded protein is CASSLALSGGLHGYTF.

The chain has TRBV4-2 and TRBJ2-4; TRBD1 is a possible D gene (7 bases). Trimming left V 5 bases short and J 1 base short, with 27 bases between. There are 20 residues in the CDR3. Germline V gene sequence: CDR1 LGHNA, CDR2 YNFKEQ. CDR3 nucleotides: TGTGCCAGCAGCAAACAGGGGCCGGGGGAGAGTAAGTTGGCCAAAAACATTCAGTACTTC. Translated, it gives CASSKQGPGESKLAKNIQYF.

V usage is TRBV6-1 and J usage is TRBJ2-1, with TRBD2 identical over 9 bases. V lost 1 base, J lost 7 bases, and 11 bases stayed unmatched. Germline CDR1 and CDR2: MNHNS and SASEGT. The CDR3 is 17 amino acids. This chain's CDR3 is CASSEVILAGYVNEQFF. The DNA of the CDR3 is TGTGCCAGCAGTGAAGTGATTCTAGCGGGGTACGTAAATGAGCAGTTCTTC.

Turning to this clone: The junction and the germline gene differ at one end; a read error may be behind it. The chain links TRBV7-9 to TRBJ2-7; TRBD2 agrees at 9 bases. From germline, CDR1 is SEHNR and CDR2 FQNEAQ (reference sequence). The CDR3 totals 16 residues. CDR3 loop: CSSSLTSASGAYEQYF. CDR3 sequence (DNA): TGTTCCAGCAGCTTAACTTCGGCTAGCGGGGCCTACGAGCAGTACTTC.

This clone has only a few counts. The chain recombines TRBV5-1 with TRBJ1-2; 7 positions match TRBD1. From germline, CDR1 is SGHRS and CDR2 YFSETQ. The CDR3 consists of 15 residues. J gave up 5 bases and V 3 bases, and 10 bases lay outside the gene matches. The CDR3 loop is CASSSPGQVGYGYTF. The CDR3 DNA follows: TGCGCCAGCAGCTCTCCTGGACAGGTTGGGTATGGCTACACCTTC. Drawing the rest from reference TRBV5-1 and TRBJ1-2, the complete variable domain is KAGVTQTPRYLIKTRGQQVTLSCSPISGHRSVSWYQQTPGQGLQFLFEYFSETQRNKGNFPGRFSGRQFSNSRSEMNVSTLELGDSALYLCASSSPGQVGYGYTFGSGTRLTVV.

This chain joins TRBV6-5 and TRBJ2-2; D may be TRBD1 (6 bases). Germline CDR1 reads MNHEY; CDR2 reads SVGAGI. The CDR3 length is 14 residues. V lost 6 bases to trimming and J lost 4 bases, with 12 bases between them. The chain's CDR3 is CASRTGSSTGELFF. For the CDR3, the DNA is TGTGCCAGCAGAACAGGGTCTAGCACCGGGGAGCTGTTTTTT.

The rearrangement links TRBV15 to TRBJ1-5, with D perhaps TRBD1 (6 bases). The CDR3 runs to 14 residues. Per the germline V gene, CDR1 is LNHNV and CDR2 is YYDKDF (reference sequence). Trimming removed 1 base at V and 7 bases at J, with 11 bases between. The CDR3 nucleotides read TGTGCCACCAGCAGAGGGCAGGGACACCAGCCCCAGCATTTT. It codes for CATSRGQGHQPQHF.

The chain joins TRBV4-3 to TRBJ2-7; D remains unclear. The germline CDR1 and CDR2 sequences are LGHNA and YSLEER. The CDR3 contains 13 residues. V was pared by 1 base and J by 3 bases, with 7 bases between. This chain's CDR3 is CASSQVPSYEQYF. CDR3 DNA: TGCGCCAGCAGCCAAGTGCCCAGCTACGAGCAGTACTTC.

On this clone: One junction end does not reproduce the germline sequence, and a read error may be involved. The rearrangement links TRBV7-7 to TRBJ2-1; the match to TRBD2 covers 8 bases. CDR3 length: 15 amino acids. Germline CDR1 SSHAT, CDR2 FNYEAQ (reference sequence). The CDR3 DNA sequence: TGTGCTAGCAGCAAAGCCAGCGGGGGATACAATGAGCAGTTCTTC. Its protein is CASSKASGGYNEQFF.